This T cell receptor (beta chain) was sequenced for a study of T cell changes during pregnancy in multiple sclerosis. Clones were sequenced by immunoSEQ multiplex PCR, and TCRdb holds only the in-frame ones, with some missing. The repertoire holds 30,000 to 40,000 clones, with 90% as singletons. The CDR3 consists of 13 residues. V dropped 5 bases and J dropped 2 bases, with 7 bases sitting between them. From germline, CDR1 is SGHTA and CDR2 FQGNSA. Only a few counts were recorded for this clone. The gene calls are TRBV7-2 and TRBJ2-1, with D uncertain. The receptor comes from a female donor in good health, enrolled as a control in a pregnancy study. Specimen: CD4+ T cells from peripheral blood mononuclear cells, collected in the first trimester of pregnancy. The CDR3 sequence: CASSIRAYNEQFF. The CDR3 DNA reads TGTGCCAGCAGCATCCGGGCCTACAATGAGCAGTTCTTC.